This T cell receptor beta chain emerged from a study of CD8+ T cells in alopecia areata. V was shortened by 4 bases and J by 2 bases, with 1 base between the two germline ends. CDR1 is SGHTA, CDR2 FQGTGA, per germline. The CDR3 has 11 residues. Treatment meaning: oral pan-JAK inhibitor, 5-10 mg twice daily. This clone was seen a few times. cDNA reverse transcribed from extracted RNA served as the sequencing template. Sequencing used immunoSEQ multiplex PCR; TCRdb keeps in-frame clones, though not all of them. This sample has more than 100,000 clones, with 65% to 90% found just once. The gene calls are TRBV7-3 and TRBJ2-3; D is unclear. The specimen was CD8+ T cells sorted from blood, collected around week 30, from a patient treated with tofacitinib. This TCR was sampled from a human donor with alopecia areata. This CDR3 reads CASSYTDTQYF. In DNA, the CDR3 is TGTGCCAGCAGCTACACAGATACGCAGTATTTT.